This is a list of T cell receptor beta chains from one sample in a study of T-cell reconstitution after alpha-beta-depleted transplantation in children. TCRdb processed the PCR reads anew with MiXCR; each CDR3 protein has one entry. The sample shows about 180,000 distinct CDR3 sequences, 11% of them seen only once. The sequences come from PBMCs, collected before TCRalphabeta/CD19-depleted stem cell transplant. These receptor sequences come from a boy aged 2-15 years with acute myeloid leukemia, due to receive a stem cell transplant. The CDR3 runs from the conserved cysteine through the conserved F or W. D genes are given only for firm matches. Expanded clones are given a class, and other clones once, few, many or no size at all.

v_gene	abundance	j_gene	d_gene	CDR3aa	CDR3nt
TRBV24-1	many	TRBJ2-2	.	CATSDLPGTVNTGELFF	TGTGCCACCAGTGATCTACCCGGGACGGTGAACACCGGGGAGCTGTTTTTT
TRBV4-1	many	TRBJ1-1	.	CASSQDSPIFRVTMNTEAFF	TGCGCCAGCAGCCAAGATTCGCCGATTTTTAGAGTGACCATGAACACTGAAGCTTTCTTT
TRBV10-3	many	TRBJ1-4	.	CAIAPGEGKLFF	TGTGCCATCGCCCCAGGGGAGGGAAAACTGTTTTTT
TRBV6-1	.	TRBJ1-2	TRBD1	CASRVQGNDYGYTF	TGTGCCAGCAGAGTACAGGGGAACGACTATGGCTACACCTTC
TRBV6-1	many	TRBJ2-1	.	CASSDRGSYNEQFF	TGTGCCAGCAGTGACAGGGGTTCCTACAATGAGCAGTTCTTC
TRBV28	many	TRBJ1-2	.	CASSLRTSGVNYGYTF	TGTGCCAGCAGTTTACGCACGTCGGGAGTTAACTATGGCTACACCTTC
TRBV3-1	many	TRBJ1-2	TRBD1	CASSQVGQEGGYTF	TGTGCCAGCAGCCAAGTTGGACAGGAGGGTGGCTACACCTTC
TRBV20-1	many	TRBJ2-3	.	CSALTTGSSGTQYF	TGCAGTGCCCTAACGACTGGGAGCTCGGGGACGCAGTATTTT
TRBV29-1	.	TRBJ2-3	.	CSVANPYTDTQYF	TGCAGCGTTGCGAACCCGTACACAGATACGCAGTATTTT
TRBV7-2	many	TRBJ2-2	.	CASSHQTSAWGELFF	TGTGCCAGCAGCCACCAGACTAGTGCTTGGGGGGAGCTGTTTTTT
TRBV14	many	TRBJ1-5	TRBD1	CASSQDLVQGAYSNQPQHF	TGTGCCAGCAGCCAAGACCTTGTACAGGGGGCCTATAGCAATCAGCCCCAGCATTTT
TRBV27	many	TRBJ2-7	TRBD1	CASRPRGGSGSYEQYF	TGTGCCAGCAGGCCCCGAGGGGGCAGCGGCTCCTACGAGCAGTACTTC
TRBV28	many	TRBJ2-2	TRBD1	CASNLGQSSNTGELFF	TGTGCCAGCAATTTGGGACAGTCCTCGAACACCGGGGAGCTGTTTTTT
TRBV15	many	TRBJ2-3	TRBD2	CATSTEGTSGRAQTDTQYF	TGTGCCACCAGCACCGAAGGGACTAGCGGGAGGGCCCAAACAGATACGCAGTATTTT
TRBV3-1	many	TRBJ2-3	.	CASSQVDGTDTQYF	TGTGCCAGCAGCCAAGTTGATGGCACAGATACGCAGTATTTT
TRBV10-3	many	TRBJ2-1	.	CAISDVGWVTSYNEQFF	TGTGCCATCAGTGATGTTGGTTGGGTAACATCCTACAATGAGCAGTTCTTC
TRBV5-5	many	TRBJ1-4	.	CASSLGQGFEKLFF	TGTGCCAGCAGCTTGGGCCAGGGCTTCGAAAAACTGTTTTTT
TRBV6-1	many	TRBJ1-2	.	CASSDRSRDTF	TGTGCCAGCAGTGATAGGTCCCGTGACACCTTC
TRBV7-9	many	TRBJ1-4	.	CASSLSSTGKLFF	TGTGCCAGCAGCTTATCGTCGACAGGAAAACTGTTTTTT
TRBV12-3/TRBV12-4	many	TRBJ1-1	.	CASSGQVGNTEAFF	TGTGCCAGCAGTGGCCAGGTGGGCAACACTGAAGCTTTCTTT
TRBV2	many	TRBJ1-2	.	CATWAYGYTF	TGTGCCACGTGGGCCTATGGCTACACCTTC
TRBV7-9	many	TRBJ2-2	.	CASSPRARENTGELFF	TGTGCCAGCAGCCCCAGGGCGCGGGAGAACACCGGGGAGCTGTTTTTT
TRBV7-9	many	TRBJ2-3	.	CASSLVGGNTDTQYF	TGTGCCAGCAGCTTAGTCGGGGGAAACACAGATACGCAGTATTTT
TRBV20-1	many	TRBJ1-1	TRBD1	CSARTQGDRGRAFF	TGCAGTGCTAGAACTCAGGGGGACAGGGGGCGAGCTTTCTTT
TRBV28	many	TRBJ1-3	.	CASSRVVSGNTIYF	TGTGCCAGCAGTAGGGTGGTCTCTGGAAACACCATATATTTT
TRBV5-4	many	TRBJ2-7	TRBD1	CASSSRDRGITYEQYF	TGTGCCAGCAGCTCGAGGGACAGGGGGATTACCTACGAGCAGTACTTC
TRBV20-1	.	TRBJ1-2	.	CSARDGRGTVYGYTF	TGCAGTGCTAGAGACGGAAGGGGGACTGTCTATGGCTACACCTTC
TRBV10-3	many	TRBJ1-6	.	CAISDGFYNSPLHF	TGTGCCATCAGTGATGGCTTTTATAATTCACCCCTCCACTTT
TRBV5-6	many	TRBJ1-1	TRBD1	CASSLVDRVVTEAFF	TGTGCCAGCAGCTTGGTCGACAGGGTAGTCACTGAAGCTTTCTTT
TRBV13	many	TRBJ2-3	TRBD2	CASSLGLAGGQSTDTQYF	TGTGCCAGCAGCTTAGGACTAGCGGGGGGGCAAAGCACAGATACGCAGTATTTT
TRBV6-5	many	TRBJ2-3	TRBD2	CASSYTSGGGPDTQYF	TGTGCCAGCAGTTACACTAGCGGGGGTGGGCCAGATACGCAGTATTTT
TRBV7-9	many	TRBJ1-5	.	CASSPGTLSGNQPQHF	TGTGCCAGCAGCCCCGGGACTTTGTCTGGCAATCAGCCCCAGCATTTT
TRBV6-1	few	TRBJ1-1	TRBD1	CASRNRGLGNTEAFF	TGTGCCAGCAGAAACAGGGGGCTCGGGAACACTGAAGCTTTCTTT
TRBV28	many	TRBJ2-7	TRBD2	CASSGPTSGEGSFYEQYF	TGTGCCAGCAGTGGTCCGACTAGCGGGGAGGGGAGTTTCTACGAGCAGTACTTC
TRBV18	few	TRBJ1-2	TRBD1	CASSPSTSGGYGYTF	TGTGCCAGCTCACCATCTACCTCAGGGGGTTATGGCTACACCTTC
TRBV12-3/TRBV12-4	many	TRBJ1-1	TRBD1	CASRGTGQNTEAFF	TGTGCCAGCAGAGGGACAGGGCAGAACACTGAAGCTTTCTTT
TRBV5-1	many	TRBJ2-6	.	CASSLLMGAGANVLTF	TGCGCCAGCAGCTTGTTGATGGGTGCCGGGGCCAACGTCCTGACTTTC
TRBV3-1	.	TRBJ2-3	.	CASTQDRSSSGTDTQYF	TGTGCCTCCACCCAAGATCGGAGCTCAAGTGGCACAGATACGCAGTATTTT
TRBV7-9	many	TRBJ2-7	TRBD1	CASSLEGATYEQYF	TGTGCCAGCAGCTTAGAGGGGGCGACCTACGAGCAGTACTTC
TRBV4-1	many	TRBJ1-6	TRBD1	CASSHLPGQGNYNSPLHF	TGCGCCAGCAGCCACCTTCCGGGACAGGGAAACTATAATTCACCCCTCCACTTT
TRBV3-1	many	TRBJ2-7	TRBD2	CATSQDYLASGKSPYEQYF	TGTGCCACCTCCCAAGATTATTTGGCTAGCGGGAAGAGTCCGTACGAGCAGTACTTC
TRBV3-1	.	TRBJ2-1	TRBD1	CATSRDRGRDNEQFF	TGTGCCACCAGCCGTGACAGGGGGAGGGACAATGAGCAGTTCTTC
TRBV5-1	many	TRBJ2-7	.	CASSRASGPYEQYF	TGCGCCAGCAGCCGGGCTAGTGGACCCTACGAGCAGTACTTC
TRBV27	many	TRBJ2-5	TRBD2	CASSPRLAGGEETQYF	TGTGCCAGCAGCCCCCGCCTAGCGGGAGGGGAAGAGACCCAGTACTTC
TRBV3-1	many	TRBJ1-2	.	CASSPKPLGTNGYTF	TGTGCCAGCAGCCCGAAGCCCCTCGGGACCAATGGCTACACCTTC
TRBV20-1	many	TRBJ2-5	TRBD1	CSLSPLDRVSETQYF	TGCAGTCTAAGCCCTTTGGACAGGGTATCAGAGACCCAGTACTTC
TRBV10-3	many	TRBJ2-5	.	CAISPSLREQETQYF	TGTGCCATCAGCCCCAGCCTCCGGGAGCAAGAGACCCAGTACTTC